This T cell receptor (beta chain) was identified in a study of cytotoxic CD8 clonotypes in ibrutinib-treated CLL. Study in general: The patient breakdown showed 11 relapsed/refractory and about 16 treatment-naive cases, with about 18 IGHV unmutated. Mean yields were roughly 250,000 productive templates and 85,000 to 95,000 productive rearrangements per sample. Findings and caveats of the study: Clonality increased with ibrutinib response but returned toward baseline at progression.

Germline values: CDR1 SEHNR, CDR2 FQNEAQ (reference sequence). The V and J ends lost 4 bases and 2 bases respectively, with 11 bases between them. This CDR3 region has 14 residues. The data were produced by immunoSEQ multiplex PCR, yet TCRdb's version contains in-frame clones alone and is incomplete. The sample has about 92,000 clones, approximately 80% seen once. Notes on this clone: The antigen remains unidentified.

The clonotype was recovered from a human donor with chronic lymphocytic leukemia. The chain carries TRBV7-9 and TRBJ2-5; possibly TRBD1 for D (5 bases). Source: PBMCs, taken after 24 months of ibrutinib treatment. The CDR3 DNA sequence: TGTGCCAGCAGCTGGGGCAGCCGGCAAGAGACCCAGTACTTC. Its protein product is CASSWGSRQETQYF. The full variable domain, its missing parts supplied by reference TRBV7-9 and TRBJ2-5, is DTGVSQNPRHKITKRGQNVTFRCDPISEHNRLYWYRQTLGQGPEFLTYFQNEAQLEKSRLLSDRFSAERPKGSFSTLEIQRTEQGDSAMYLCASSWGSRQETQYFGPGTRLLVL.